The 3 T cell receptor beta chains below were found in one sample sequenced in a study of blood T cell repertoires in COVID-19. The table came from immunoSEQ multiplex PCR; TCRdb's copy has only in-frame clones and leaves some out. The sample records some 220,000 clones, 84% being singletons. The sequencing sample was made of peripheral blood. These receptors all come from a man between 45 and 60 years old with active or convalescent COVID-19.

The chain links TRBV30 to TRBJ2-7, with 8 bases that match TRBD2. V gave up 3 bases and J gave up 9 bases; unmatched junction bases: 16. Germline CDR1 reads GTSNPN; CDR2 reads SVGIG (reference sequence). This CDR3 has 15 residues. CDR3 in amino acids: CAWSPLGGLDSAQYF. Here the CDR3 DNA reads TGTGCCTGGAGCCCCTTAGGGGGACTAGATAGCGCGCAGTACTTC.

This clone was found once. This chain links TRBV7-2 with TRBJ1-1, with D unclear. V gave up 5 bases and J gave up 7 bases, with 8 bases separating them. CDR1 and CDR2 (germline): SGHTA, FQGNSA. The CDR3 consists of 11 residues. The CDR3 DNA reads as TGTGCCAGCAGCCCTCAGGTTGAAGCTTTCTTT. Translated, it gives CASSPQVEAFF.

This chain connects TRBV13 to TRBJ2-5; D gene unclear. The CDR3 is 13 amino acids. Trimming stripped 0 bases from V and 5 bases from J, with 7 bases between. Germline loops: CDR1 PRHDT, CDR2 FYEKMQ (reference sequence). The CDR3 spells CASSLGGRETQYF. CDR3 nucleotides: TGTGCCAGCAGCTTAGGGGGCCGCGAGACCCAGTACTTC.